This TCR beta chain appears in the sequencing data of a study of blood T cell repertoires in COVID-19. Study as a whole: COVID-19 samples, acute and convalescent, were from the United States, Italy and Spain. T cells, B-cell-depleted T cells, or PBMCs provided the cDNA or gDNA that served as material.

Original analysis: For nucleated cells, counts were estimated from reference gene primer amplification. This table comes from immunoSEQ multiplex PCR, and its TCRdb copy is limited to in-frame clones, with some not included. The V and J calls and clone size were taken over from that table, and D and trimming were inferred from the DNA. The sample consists of approximately 61,000 clones, 85% of them appearing once. This clone was picked up many times. Per the germline V gene, CDR1 is MNHNS and CDR2 is SASEGT. This CDR3 has 14 residues. Trimming cost V 1 base and J 9 bases, with 10 bases left between them.

This TCR was sampled from a man between 65 and 85 years old with acute or convalescent COVID-19. The chain carries TRBV6-1 and TRBJ1-6; tentative D call: TRBD1 (6 bases). Specimen: peripheral blood. For the CDR3, the DNA is TGTGCCAGCAGTGAAGGCCCCAGGGGTTCACCCCTCCACTTT. Translating gives CASSEGPRGSPLHF.